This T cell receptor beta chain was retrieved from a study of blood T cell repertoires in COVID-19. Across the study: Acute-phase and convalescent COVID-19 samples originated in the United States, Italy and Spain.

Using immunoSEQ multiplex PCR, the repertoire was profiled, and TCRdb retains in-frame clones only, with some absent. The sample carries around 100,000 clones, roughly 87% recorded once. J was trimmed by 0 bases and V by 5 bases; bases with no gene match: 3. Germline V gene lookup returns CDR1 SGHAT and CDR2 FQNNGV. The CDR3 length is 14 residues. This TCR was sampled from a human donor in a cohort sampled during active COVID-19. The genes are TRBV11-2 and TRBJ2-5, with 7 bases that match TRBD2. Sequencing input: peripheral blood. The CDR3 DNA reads TGTGCCAGCAGCCCTAGCGGTTACCAAGAGACCCAGTACTTC. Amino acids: CASSPSGYQETQYF.